This note documents a single T cell receptor (beta chain) sequence. As processed by the authors: Reference gene primer amplification yielded estimated nucleated cell counts. TCRdb keeps only in-frame clones here, not all; method: immunoSEQ multiplex PCR. V and J calls and clone size are given by that table; D and trimming were obtained from the DNA. Of 30,000 to 35,000 clones listed, almost 85% are singletons. The record originates from a study of blood T cell repertoires in COVID-19. Study-wide context: Nucleic acid was either cDNA or gDNA, and it came from T cells, B-cell-depleted T cells, or PBMCs.

Germline V gene data show CDR1 as LGHNT and CDR2 as FRNRAP. The CDR3 runs to 19 residues. The junction had 12 bases not matched to a gene; V was cut back by 0 bases and J by 1 base. The chain carries TRBV12-5 and TRBJ2-1; 7 nucleotides agree with TRBD2. Source material: peripheral blood. This TCR was recovered from a man older than 75 with active or convalescent COVID-19. CDR3 in DNA: TGTGCTAGTGGTTTGGTACTCTTTGGAGCGGGACGTTCCTACAATGAGCAGTTCTTC. Its protein is CASGLVLFGAGRSYNEQFF.